The 8 T cell receptor beta chains given below trace back to one sample, sequenced in a study of T cell changes during pregnancy in multiple sclerosis. Produced via immunoSEQ multiplex PCR; TCRdb's table is partial and in-frame only. This table has some 29,000 clones, roughly 89% appearing once. The input for sequencing was CD8+ T cells from peripheral blood mononuclear cells, taken in the second trimester of pregnancy. The source of these receptors is a female donor in good health, enrolled as a control in a pregnancy study.

This clone was recorded once. The chain is built from TRBV6-4 and TRBJ2-6; D is possibly TRBD1 (5 bases). Trimming removed 5 bases from V and 4 bases from J, with 12 bases in between. This CDR3 has 15 amino acids. Germline CDR1 and CDR2: MRHNA and SNTAGT. The CDR3 DNA reads as TGTGCCAGCAGTCAGGGTTGGTTCGGGGCCAACGTCCTGACTTTC. As protein: CASSQGWFGANVLTF.

The chain combines TRBV27 with TRBJ2-1, with D tentatively TRBD1 (5 bases). CDR1 and CDR2 from the germline V gene are MNHEY and SMNVEV (reference sequence). The germline V and J ends were trimmed by 2 bases and 8 bases, with 10 bases remaining between them. This CDR3 region has 13 residues. The CDR3 sequence is CASSLAGPHEQFF. The CDR3, as DNA: TGTGCCAGCAGTTTAGCAGGGCCCCATGAGCAGTTCTTC.

The chain recombines TRBV29-1 with TRBJ2-1, with 9 bases lining up with TRBD1. This CDR3 contains 17 residues. The J segment lost 0 bases and the V segment lost 1 base, leaving 7 bases of the junction unmatched. Germline CDR1 reads SQVTM; CDR2 reads ANQGSEA. CDR3 sequence: CSVEGVTGGISYNEQFF. The CDR3 region has the DNA TGCAGCGTTGAAGGAGTGACAGGGGGTATCTCCTACAATGAGCAGTTCTTC.

The rearrangement uses TRBV7-2 and TRBJ2-7; D unclear. CDR3 length equals 15 residues. Germline-derived CDR1 and CDR2 are SGHTA and FQGNSA. The germline V and J ends were trimmed by 1 base and 0 bases, with 10 bases remaining between them. CDR3 sequence reads: CASSLGADSSYEQYF. The CDR3 DNA reads TGTGCCAGCAGCTTAGGGGCAGATAGCTCCTACGAGCAGTACTTC. Using reference TRBV7-2 and TRBJ2-7 for the parts outside the CDR3, the full variable domain is GAGVSQSPSNKVTEKGKDVELRCDPISGHTALYWYRQSLGQGLEFLIYFQGNSAPDKSGLPSDRFSAERTGGSVSTLTIQRTQQEDSAVYLCASSLGADSSYEQYFGPGTRLTVT.

This clone occurred once. The rearrangement uses TRBV18 and TRBJ2-3; 9 bases line up with TRBD2. The CDR3 sequence is 16 residues long. V shed 6 bases and J 0 bases; nucleotides not matched to a gene: 7. Germline-derived CDR1 and CDR2 are KGHSH and LQKENI. The CDR3 sequence: CASSPSGVSSTDTQYF. In DNA, the CDR3 is TGTGCCAGCTCTCCTAGCGGGGTTTCTAGCACAGATACGCAGTATTTT.

This chain joins TRBV10-2 and TRBJ2-1; D is ambiguous. The length of the CDR3 is 14 residues. Between the trimmed V and J ends, which lost 7 bases and 0 bases, there was a span of 10 bases. The germline CDR1 and CDR2 sequences are WSHSY and SAAADI. Here the CDR3 reads CASTDTHSYNEQFF. The CDR3 DNA is TGCGCCAGCACAGATACACACTCCTACAATGAGCAGTTCTTC.

V usage is TRBV9 and J usage is TRBJ2-7, with 9 bases aligning to TRBD1. The V gene end was trimmed by 4 bases and the J gene end by 6 bases; junction bases not matched to a gene: 8. The germline gives CDR1 SGDLS, CDR2 YYNGEE. The CDR3 is 14 residues long. The CDR3 DNA reads as TGTGCCAGCAGCTATGGTGGGACAGGGCCCGAGCAGTACTTC. Translation: CASSYGGTGPEQYF. Full variable domain (missing parts from reference TRBV9 and TRBJ2-7): DSGVTQTPKHLITATGQRVTLRCSPRSGDLSVYWYQQSLDQGLQFLIQYYNGEERAKGNILERFSAQQFPDLHSELNLSSLELGDSALYFCASSYGGTGPEQYFGPGTRLTVT.

The chain carries TRBV9 and TRBJ1-3; tentatively, D is TRBD1 (6 bases). CDR3 length: 15 amino acids. From germline, CDR1 is SGDLS and CDR2 YYNGEE. V was pared by 4 bases and J by 2 bases, with 13 bases between. The CDR3 region has the DNA TGTGCCAGCAGCCCCCAGGACAGTCCTGGAAACACCATATATTTT. Protein sequence: CASSPQDSPGNTIYF.